Listed below are T cell receptor beta chains from one sample, sequenced in a study of spatial heterogeneity in lung cancer. In TCRdb, the 5' RACE reads were re-called with MiXCR into one record per CDR3 protein. The data contain over 50,000 distinct CDR3 sequences, roughly 6.4% of them singletons. Sample: PBMCs, taken at surgery. The receptor set was obtained from a female donor with early-stage non-small cell lung cancer. Each CDR3 is given with its conserved first and last residue. D genes are given only for firm matches. Clone size is shown for a subset of rows, as once, few, many or a class of expanded clone.

j_call: TRBJ2-5
d_call: NA
clone_size: NA
v_call: TRBV24-1
cdr3_aa: CATSDLVQNQETQYF
cdr3_nt: TGTGCCACCAGTGATTTAGTACAGAACCAAGAGACCCAGTACTTC

j_call: TRBJ1-3
d_call: NA
clone_size: NA
v_call: TRBV9
cdr3_aa: CASSVGLTSGNTIYF
cdr3_nt: TGTGCCAGCAGCGTAGGACTGACCTCTGGAAACACCATATATTTT

j_call: TRBJ2-2
d_call: NA
clone_size: many
v_call: TRBV29-1
cdr3_aa: CSVENPGELFF
cdr3_nt: TGCAGCGTTGAAAACCCCGGGGAGCTGTTTTTT

j_call: TRBJ2-3
d_call: TRBD1
clone_size: NA
v_call: TRBV18
cdr3_aa: CASSLPTVGTGPDTQYF
cdr3_nt: TGTGCCAGCTCCCTACCGACGGTAGGGACAGGCCCTGATACGCAGTATTTT

j_call: TRBJ2-5
d_call: TRBD1
clone_size: many
v_call: TRBV7-7
cdr3_aa: CASSGKPDRAETQYF
cdr3_nt: TGTGCTAGCAGCGGAAAGCCGGACAGGGCGGAGACCCAGTACTTC

j_call: TRBJ1-2
d_call: NA
clone_size: NA
v_call: TRBV12-3/TRBV12-4
cdr3_aa: CASSPTRAPDGGYTF
cdr3_nt: TGTGCCAGCAGTCCCACCCGGGCTCCCGACGGTGGCTACACCTTC

j_call: TRBJ1-2
d_call: TRBD1
clone_size: many
v_call: TRBV6-6
cdr3_aa: CASSLPGTGGYGYTF
cdr3_nt: TGTGCCAGCAGTTTACCTGGGACAGGGGGCTATGGCTACACCTTC

j_call: TRBJ1-6
d_call: NA
clone_size: few
v_call: TRBV14
cdr3_aa: CASSQERGLSPLHF
cdr3_nt: TGTGCCAGCAGCCAAGAACGGGGGCTTTCACCCCTCCACTTT

j_call: TRBJ2-7
d_call: NA
clone_size: many
v_call: TRBV28
cdr3_aa: CASSLSSPNEQYF
cdr3_nt: TGTGCCAGCAGTTTGTCCTCCCCAAACGAGCAGTACTTC

j_call: TRBJ2-3
d_call: NA
clone_size: many
v_call: TRBV14
cdr3_aa: CASSVLMDTQYF
cdr3_nt: TGTGCCAGCAGCGTACTCATGGATACGCAGTATTTT

j_call: TRBJ1-5
d_call: NA
clone_size: few
v_call: TRBV7-2
cdr3_aa: CASSLASGASNQPQHF
cdr3_nt: TGTGCCAGCAGCTTAGCGTCGGGAGCCAGCAATCAGCCCCAGCATTTT

j_call: TRBJ1-3
d_call: TRBD1
clone_size: many
v_call: TRBV18
cdr3_aa: CASSPGQTSYSGNTIYF
cdr3_nt: TGTGCCAGCTCACCGGGACAGACCTCATACTCTGGAAACACCATATATTTT

j_call: TRBJ1-1
d_call: NA
clone_size: NA
v_call: TRBV7-8
cdr3_aa: CASGPAGAGNRYTEAFF
cdr3_nt: TGTGCCAGCGGCCCGGCCGGCGCAGGGAATCGGTACACTGAAGCTTTCTTT

j_call: TRBJ1-1
d_call: NA
clone_size: many
v_call: TRBV2
cdr3_aa: CASSRLENTEAFF
cdr3_nt: TGTGCCAGCAGTCGGCTAGAGAACACTGAAGCTTTCTTT

j_call: TRBJ2-2
d_call: NA
clone_size: many
v_call: TRBV20-1
cdr3_aa: CSATRRGTGELFF
cdr3_nt: TGCAGTGCAACCCGGAGGGGTACCGGGGAGCTGTTTTTT

j_call: TRBJ1-6
d_call: NA
clone_size: many
v_call: TRBV15
cdr3_aa: CATSRGSANSPLHF
cdr3_nt: TGTGCCACCAGCAGAGGTTCAGCGAATTCACCCCTCCACTTT

j_call: TRBJ1-1
d_call: NA
clone_size: many
v_call: TRBV6-5
cdr3_aa: CASSSSREFSAEAFF
cdr3_nt: TGTGCCAGCAGTTCTTCCCGGGAATTTTCGGCTGAAGCTTTCTTT

j_call: TRBJ2-7
d_call: NA
clone_size: few
v_call: TRBV25-1
cdr3_aa: CASSRDSHSYEQYF
cdr3_nt: TGTGCCAGCAGCCGAGACAGCCACTCCTACGAGCAGTACTTC

j_call: TRBJ2-2
d_call: NA
clone_size: medium-sized
v_call: TRBV11-2
cdr3_aa: CASSSRGRNTGELFF
cdr3_nt: TGTGCCAGCAGCTCCAGGGGAAGAAACACCGGGGAGCTGTTTTTT

j_call: TRBJ1-2
d_call: NA
clone_size: many
v_call: TRBV9
cdr3_aa: CASSASGLGYSDYGYTF
cdr3_nt: TGTGCCAGCAGCGCCTCTGGTCTTGGGTACTCCGACTATGGCTACACCTTC

j_call: TRBJ1-5
d_call: NA
clone_size: many
v_call: TRBV7-2
cdr3_aa: CASSYEGFTNQPQHF
cdr3_nt: TGTGCCAGCAGCTATGAGGGGTTTACCAATCAGCCCCAGCATTTT

j_call: TRBJ2-5
d_call: NA
clone_size: many
v_call: TRBV7-3
cdr3_aa: CASSFGEAETQYF
cdr3_nt: TGTGCCAGCAGCTTCGGCGAAGCGGAGACCCAGTACTTC

j_call: TRBJ1-3
d_call: TRBD1
clone_size: many
v_call: TRBV29-1
cdr3_aa: CSVGKGARGNTIYF
cdr3_nt: TGCAGCGTTGGAAAGGGGGCGCGCGGAAACACCATATATTTT

j_call: TRBJ2-2
d_call: NA
clone_size: many
v_call: TRBV10-3
cdr3_aa: CAISGTYTGELFF
cdr3_nt: TGTGCCATCAGCGGGACTTACACCGGGGAGCTGTTTTTT